The 14 T cell receptor beta chains in this list originate from one sample, sequenced in a study of beta chain features in type 1 diabetes. These receptors' antigens are unknown. Study outcomes and limitations: Significant though moderate, a shortening of TCRB CDR3s appeared in all four CD4+ subsets of Type 1 diabetes patients.

Investigators reverse transcribed all isolated RNA, so they sequenced expressed TCRB transcripts. The data were produced by immunoSEQ multiplex PCR, yet TCRdb's version contains in-frame clones alone and is incomplete. This table holds about 740,000 clones, roughly 12% found once. The sequenced sample was naive CD4+ T cells from blood. The receptors here all came from a man between 18 and 29 years old with type 1 diabetes.

This clone was seen more than once but under ten times. The chain links TRBV7-9 to TRBJ2-3; D unresolved. This CDR3 is 13 amino acids long. V lost 4 bases and J lost 6, with 11 bases in between. The germline V gene has CDR1 SEHNR and CDR2 FQNEAQ (reference sequence). CDR3 nucleotide sequence: TGTGCCAGCAGCTCCAGCTGGACGGATACGCAGTATTTT. Translation: CASSSSWTDTQYF.

The gene calls are TRBV2 and TRBJ2-7; possible D gene TRBD2, 5 bases. Germline loops: CDR1 SNHLY, CDR2 FYNNEI. V dropped 2 bases and J dropped 5 bases, with 10 bases sitting between them. The CDR3 length is 13 residues. CDR3 loop: CASSEPPGNEQYF. The CDR3 DNA sequence: TGTGCCAGCAGTGAACCCCCCGGGAACGAGCAGTACTTC.

This clone was detected a few times. The chain recombines TRBV5-4 with TRBJ2-2; no clear D. CDR1 and CDR2 (germline): SGHNT, YYREEE (reference sequence). With 1 base removed from V and 5 bases from J, the gap between germline ends came to 6 bases. The CDR3 has 13 residues. The CDR3: CASSLLGTGELFF. The CDR3 DNA reads as TGTGCCAGCAGCTTGTTGGGTACCGGGGAGCTGTTTTTT.

The table lists this clone with a few counts. This chain links TRBV18 with TRBJ1-2; TRBD1 matches 9 bases. The CDR3 is made up of 13 amino acids. CDR1 and CDR2 from the germline V gene are KGHSH and LQKENI. V lost 3 bases, J lost 14 bases, and 10 bases stayed unmatched. The CDR3 coding sequence is TGTGCCAGCTCACCCCGGGACAGGGTACCAGGGACCTTC. As protein: CASSPRDRVPGTF. Together with reference TRBV18 and TRBJ1-2, the CDR3 gives the full variable domain: NAGVMQNPRHLVRRRGQEARLRCSPMKGHSHVYWYRQLPEEGLKFMVYLQKENIIDESGMPKERFSAEFPKEGPSILRIQQVVRGDSAAYFCASSPRDRVPGTFGSGTRLTVV.

This clone was recorded a few times. The chain links TRBV5-4 to TRBJ1-2; no firm D call. There are 13 residues in the CDR3. V lost 6 bases and J 9 bases, leaving 18 bases between the germline ends. The V gene's germline CDR1 is SGHNT and CDR2 YYREEE (reference sequence). The CDR3 is CASTVQSVLSYTF. CDR3 DNA: TGTGCCAGCACCGTCCAGTCCGTTTTGAGCTACACCTTC. Full variable domain (missing parts from reference TRBV5-4 and TRBJ1-2): ETGVTQSPTHLIKTRGQQVTLRCSSQSGHNTVSWYQQALGQGPQFIFQYYREEENGRGNFPPRFSGLQFPNYSSELNVNALELDDSALYLCASTVQSVLSYTFGSGTRLTVV.

This clone was seen a few times. The gene calls are TRBV7-9 and TRBJ1-1; D not resolved. The V gene lost 8 bases and the J gene lost 0 bases, with 7 bases spanning the gap. The CDR3 sequence is 12 residues long. CDR1 and CDR2 from the germline V gene are SEHNR and FQNEAQ (reference sequence). CDR3 residues: CASLRVNTEAFF. For the CDR3, the DNA is TGTGCCAGCCTCCGAGTGAACACTGAAGCTTTCTTT.

The chain recombines TRBV4-1 with TRBJ2-4; tentative D call: TRBD2 (6 bases). Germline CDR1 MGHRA, CDR2 YSYEKL. The V gene lost 3 bases and the J gene lost 0 bases, with 21 bases spanning the gap. The CDR3 loop spans 19 amino acids. The CDR3 coding sequence is TGCGCCAGCAGCCATCTAACGGGGGACTCCATTCTAGCCAAAAACATTCAGTACTTC. Amino acid sequence: CASSHLTGDSILAKNIQYF.

This clone was recorded a few times. The chain couples TRBV5-1 to TRBJ1-1; 8 bases map to TRBD1. The germline gives CDR1 SGHRS, CDR2 YFSETQ. V trimming: 1 base; J trimming: 4 bases; junction bases outside the gene matches: 9. CDR3 size: 16 residues. CDR3 sequence reads: CASSLSGDRGSTEAFF. For the CDR3, the DNA is TGCGCCAGCAGCTTGTCAGGCGACAGGGGATCCACTGAAGCTTTCTTT. The full variable domain, completed using reference TRBV5-1 and TRBJ1-1, is KAGVTQTPRYLIKTRGQQVTLSCSPISGHRSVSWYQQTPGQGLQFLFEYFSETQRNKGNFPGRFSGRQFSNSRSEMNVSTLELGDSALYLCASSLSGDRGSTEAFFGQGTRLTVV.

The V call is TRBV29-1, the J call TRBJ2-1; maybe TRBD2 (6 bases). The CDR3 runs to 12 residues. The germline V gene has CDR1 SQVTM and CDR2 ANQGSEA. Trimming stripped 2 bases from V and 8 bases from J, with 10 bases between. CDR3 in DNA: TGCAGCGTTGAACAGGGAGGCGATGAGCAGTTCTTC. It specifies CSVEQGGDEQFF.

V is TRBV4-1 and J is TRBJ2-7, with a weak D call TRBD1 (6 bases). Trimming left V 5 bases short and J 0 bases short, with 23 bases between. This CDR3 region has 18 residues. CDR1 is MGHRA, CDR2 YSYEKL, per germline. As DNA, the CDR3 is TGCGCCAGCAGCGCGCACTATCTTCGGGACACAACCTCCTACGAGCAGTACTTC. Translating gives CASSAHYLRDTTSYEQYF.

V and J are TRBV7-8 and TRBJ2-3; D unclear. The V end was cut by 3 bases, the J end by 0 bases, with 10 bases between. The CDR3 sequence is 15 residues long. Germline V gene sequence: CDR1 SGHVS, CDR2 FQNEAQ. CDR3: CASSFGRLSTDTQYF. CDR3 nucleotides: TGTGCCAGCAGCTTTGGACGGCTCAGCACAGATACGCAGTATTTT.

This clone was found a few times. This rearrangement joins TRBV7-9 to TRBJ2-1; TRBD1 agrees at 8 bases. Germline V lookup: CDR1 SEHNR, CDR2 FQNEAQ (reference sequence). V dropped 5 bases and J dropped 5; count of bases not matched to a gene: 11. CDR3 length equals 16 residues. CDR3 amino acids: CASSLKGQDPHNEQFF. CDR3 DNA sequence: TGTGCCAGCAGCCTGAAGGGACAGGATCCCCACAATGAGCAGTTCTTC. Full variable domain (remainder filled in from reference TRBV7-9 and TRBJ2-1): DTGVSQNPRHKITKRGQNVTFRCDPISEHNRLYWYRQTLGQGPEFLTYFQNEAQLEKSRLLSDRFSAERPKGSFSTLEIQRTEQGDSAMYLCASSLKGQDPHNEQFFGPGTRLTVL.

The CDR3 is CAWGWGGTDTQYF. The CDR3 bases are TGTGCCTGGGGATGGGGGGGCACAGATACGCAGTATTTT. The chain is built from TRBV30 and TRBJ2-3, with a weak D call TRBD2 (6 bases). Per the germline V gene, CDR1 is GTSNPN and CDR2 is SVGIG (reference sequence). V lost 5 bases and J lost 1, with 10 bases in between. The CDR3 has 13 residues.

This clone has only a few counts. The V call is TRBV10-3, the J call TRBJ2-7; a weak D match, TRBD1 (6 bases). V was pared by 4 bases and J by 6 bases, with 10 bases between. The CDR3 is made up of 12 amino acids. CDR1 ENHRY and CDR2 SYGVKD come from the germline V gene. The CDR3 bases are TGTGCCATCAGTGCCCTGGACAGCGAGCAGTACTTC. Protein: CAISALDSEQYF.